This T cell receptor beta chain was captured by sequencing in a study of cytomegalovirus exposure and HLA in healthy donors. Study overall: Inside one of the first data releases sat about 85 million unique TCRs taken from HLA-typed donors.

There are a few counts of this clone. No antigen is known for it. Study conclusions and caveats: Later analysis reportedly placed an Asian-associated ancestry cluster below the roughly 700-donor mean in N-insertions.

The PCR used 60 Vbeta and 13 Jbeta primers. Measured with immunoSEQ multiplex PCR; TCRdb has only the in-frame clones, and not every one. The table has some 150,000 clones, 75% to 85% seen once; the top ten hold 1.8%. The V and J ends lost 5 bases and 4 bases respectively, with 9 bases between them. The CDR3 consists of 12 residues. Germline lookup yields CDR1 SGHKS and CDR2 YYEKEE (reference sequence). Sequenced input: PBMCs. This TCR was recovered from a female donor in good health and CMV-seropositive. The J gene is TRBJ1-1, the V gene TRBV5-5; the D is unclear. Here the CDR3 reads CASRRPGTEAFF. CDR3 sequence (DNA): TGTGCCAGCAGGCGGCCGGGCACTGAAGCTTTCTTT.